Shown below are 20 T cell receptor beta chains from a single sample sequenced in a study of Graves' ophthalmopathy and Graves' hyperthyroidism. Amplification from RNA transcripts yielded the TCR beta CDR3 regions. Second-round multiplex PCR came after first-round RT-PCR with HTBI primers. TCRdb processed the multiplex PCR reads anew with MiXCR; each CDR3 protein has one entry. The table lists about 1.1 million distinct CDR3 sequences, roughly 35% of them singletons. Material: peripheral blood or thyroid tissue (not recorded which). The source of these receptors is an adult man with Graves' hyperthyroidism.

Notes on this clonotype: A much larger clonotype is one base distant, so this may be a read error. The chain links TRBV29-1 to TRBJ2-7; tentatively, D is TRBD1 (7 bases). Trimming took off 5 bases at V and 2 bases at J, with 13 bases between the two ends. Germline lookup yields CDR1 SQVTM and CDR2 ANQGSEA. This CDR3 has 13 amino acids. The CDR3 nucleotides are TGCAGCGTTTCAGGAGGGGGCCCCTACGAGCAGTACTTC. Protein sequence: CSVSGGGPYEQYF.

Points on this clonotype: The junction departs from germline at one end; a sequencing error may be responsible. The gene calls are TRBV7-9 and TRBJ1-4; D gene uncertain. Germline loops: CDR1 SEHNR, CDR2 FQNEAQ (reference sequence). CDR3 length equals 17 residues. The DNA of the CDR3 is TGCGCCAGCAGCCAAGTCCGGGTCATTTCAACTAATGAAAAACTGTTTTTT. Its protein is CASSQVRVISTNEKLFF.

This chain connects TRBV7-9 to TRBJ2-7; 8 nucleotides line up with TRBD2. CDR3 size: 14 residues. Germline V CDR1 and CDR2: SEHNR, FQNEAQ (reference sequence). Trimming removed 7 bases from V and 4 bases from J; junction bases left unmatched: 9. CDR3 in amino acids: CASTRAGGGYEQYF. The CDR3 DNA follows: TGTGCCAGCACCAGGGCGGGGGGCGGATACGAGCAGTACTTC.

The table lists this clonotype with many counts. The genes are TRBV2 and TRBJ1-2; maybe TRBD1 (6 bases). Germline CDR1 and CDR2: SNHLY and FYNNEI. V was trimmed by 6 bases and J by 1 base, leaving 15 bases between them. The CDR3 loop spans 15 amino acids. Written as DNA, the CDR3 is TGTGCCAGCAGCCGACCGACAGGAAATAACTATGGCTACACCTTC. Encoded protein: CASSRPTGNNYGYTF.

This sequence joins TRBV6-5 and TRBJ2-2; 11 bases match TRBD1. The CDR3 spans 20 residues. Germline V gives CDR1 MNHEY, CDR2 SVGAGI. V shed 2 bases, J shed 0 bases, and the junction held 11 bases outside the gene matches. The CDR3 coding sequence is TGTGCCAGCAGTTACCTCTCCCCTGGACAGGGGGCTACGAACACCGGGGAGCTGTTTTTT. This sequence encodes CASSYLSPGQGATNTGELFF.

The rearrangement links TRBV20-1 to TRBJ1-4; 7 bases agree with TRBD1. The CDR3 is made up of 16 amino acids. Germline loops: CDR1 DFQATT, CDR2 SNEGSKA (reference sequence). V was pared by 3 bases and J by 3 bases, with 10 bases of the junction left unmatched. The CDR3 DNA sequence: TGCAGTGCTAGTGGCTCCAGGGGGTTCGCTAATGAAAAACTGTTTTTT. Translation: CSASGSRGFANEKLFF.

This clonotype was picked up a small number of times. This chain uses TRBV12-3 or TRBV12-4 with TRBJ2-5; 13 bases line up with TRBD2. V was clipped by 5 bases and J by 4 bases; unmatched bases: 10. The CDR3 runs to 17 residues. The CDR3, as DNA: TGTGCCAGCAGTCCCCGGACTAGCGGGAGTCAAAGAGAGACCCAGTACTTC. Its translation is CASSPRTSGSQRETQYF.

V and J are TRBV7-9 and TRBJ1-2; D is uncertain. Germline CDR1 reads SEHNR; CDR2 reads FQNEAQ (reference sequence). The CDR3 extends over 16 amino acids. V lost 5 bases to trimming and J lost 3 bases, with 19 bases between them. For the CDR3, the DNA is TGTGCCAGCAGCCTCCGGGAACTTTCCCCCCACTATGGCTACACCTTC. Amino acid sequence: CASSLRELSPHYGYTF.

The V and J genes are TRBV12-3 or TRBV12-4 and TRBJ1-1; D not certain. The CDR3 has 12 residues. With 7 bases removed from V and 0 bases from J, the gap between germline ends came to 6 bases. CDR3 nucleotides: TGTGCCAGCATTGGCCTGAACACTGAAGCTTTCTTT. Its protein is CASIGLNTEAFF.

A few counts support this clonotype. This sequence joins TRBV5-6 and TRBJ2-5; a possible D gene is TRBD1 (6 bases). In germline, CDR1 is SGHDT, CDR2 YYEEEE. V was clipped by 7 bases and J by 5 bases, with 18 bases between them. This CDR3 contains 14 residues. As DNA, the CDR3 is TGTGCCAGCTCATCCGGGCCAACAGGGGAGACCCAGTACTTC. Translating gives CASSSGPTGETQYF.

This clonotype was seen ten or more times. At one boundary the junction diverges from the germline segment, which might be a read error. This rearrangement joins TRBV5-1 to TRBJ2-7; 8 bases agree with TRBD1. The germline V gene encodes CDR1 SGHRS and CDR2 YFSETQ. The CDR3 contains 14 residues. Written as DNA, the CDR3 is TGTGCCAGCAGCCCCGGGACAGGAACCTACGAGCAGTACTTC. Encoded protein: CASSPGTGTYEQYF.

This clonotype was found many times. V and J are TRBV29-1 and TRBJ1-2, with TRBD1 matching over 7 bases. The ends lost 6 bases at V and 8 bases at J; junction bases unmatched: 12. Germline-derived CDR1 and CDR2 are SQVTM and ANQGSEA. CDR3 size: 13 residues. The CDR3, as DNA: TGCAGCGTCCCCCGGGACAGCAGGGGCGGCTACACCTTC. It yields the protein CSVPRDSRGGYTF.

This clonotype appeared many times. The V call is TRBV7-8, the J call TRBJ1-2, with 8 bases aligning to TRBD1. The trim removed 3 bases at V and 3 bases at J, leaving 3 bases unmatched. This CDR3 has 14 amino acids. Germline values: CDR1 SGHVS, CDR2 FQNEAQ. The CDR3 loop reads CASSFSGGDYGYTF. CDR3 DNA: TGTGCCAGCAGCTTTTCAGGGGGCGACTATGGCTACACCTTC.

V gene TRBV6-5 combines with J gene TRBJ2-7; D unclear. Looked up from germline, CDR1 is MNHEY and CDR2 is SVGAGI. The CDR3 covers 14 residues. Trimming stripped 0 bases from V and 2 bases from J, with 8 bases between. CDR3: CASSYSTNPYEQYF. DNA of the CDR3: TGTGCCAGCAGTTACTCGACCAACCCCTACGAGCAGTACTTC.

The table lists this clonotype with a few counts. V is TRBV24-1 and J is TRBJ2-2; 16 bases align to TRBD2. V lost 3 bases to trimming and J lost 3 bases; unmatched junction nucleotides: 6. Germline lookup yields CDR1 KGHDR and CDR2 SFDVKD. The CDR3 has 19 residues. The CDR3 is CATSDGGLAGGPDTGELFF. The CDR3 nucleotides read TGTGCCACCAGTGATGGGGGACTAGCGGGAGGGCCCGACACCGGGGAGCTGTTTTTT.

In its sample, this clonotype was seen many times. The J gene is TRBJ2-7, the V gene TRBV29-1; 9 nucleotides match TRBD1. From germline, CDR1 is SQVTM and CDR2 ANQGSEA. V shed 4 bases, J shed 0 bases, and the junction held 7 bases outside the gene matches. The CDR3 runs 15 residues. Here the CDR3 reads CSVVTPGQGSYEQYF. The CDR3 nucleotides read TGCAGCGTTGTAACCCCGGGACAGGGCTCCTACGAGCAGTACTTC.

This clonotype was observed at least ten times. This chain links TRBV5-1 with TRBJ1-1, with 12 positions matching TRBD1. Germline-derived CDR1 and CDR2 are SGHRS and YFSETQ. This CDR3 spans 15 amino acids. The ends lost 4 bases at V and 5 bases at J; junction bases unmatched: 6. The CDR3 DNA reads as TGCGCCAGCAGCCGGGGGGACAGGGGGCGAACTGAAGCTTTCTTT. It encodes CASSRGDRGRTEAFF.

Worth noting for this clonotype: A read error may be the cause here, since a much bigger clone is one base away. V gene TRBV5-1 combines with J gene TRBJ2-5; no clear D gene. CDR1 is SGHRS and CDR2 is YFSETQ in the germline V gene. The CDR3 runs to 14 residues. The ends were cut back, 4 bases at V and 7 bases at J, with 17 bases in the middle. CDR3: CASSTRAVRGTQYF. As DNA, the CDR3 is TGCGCCAGCAGCACCCGGGCAGTACGAGGGACCCAGTACTTC.

This clonotype has at least ten counts. The V call is TRBV24-1, the J call TRBJ2-5; D call uncertain. Trimming removed 6 bases at V and 0 bases at J, with 7 bases between. Germline CDR1 is KGHDR and CDR2 is SFDVKD. This CDR3 spans 13 amino acids. As DNA, the CDR3 is TGTGCCACCAGTCTCACGAACCAAGAGACCCAGTACTTC. Protein product: CATSLTNQETQYF.

The chain uses TRBV29-1 and TRBJ1-6; no definite D call. V was cut by 7 bases and J by 9 bases, with 13 bases left in between. Germline V lookup: CDR1 SQVTM, CDR2 ANQGSEA. The CDR3 consists of 12 residues. CDR3 coding DNA: TGCAGCGGGTCTTCGAGCTTTTCACCCCTCCACTTT. Translation gives CSGSSSFSPLHF.